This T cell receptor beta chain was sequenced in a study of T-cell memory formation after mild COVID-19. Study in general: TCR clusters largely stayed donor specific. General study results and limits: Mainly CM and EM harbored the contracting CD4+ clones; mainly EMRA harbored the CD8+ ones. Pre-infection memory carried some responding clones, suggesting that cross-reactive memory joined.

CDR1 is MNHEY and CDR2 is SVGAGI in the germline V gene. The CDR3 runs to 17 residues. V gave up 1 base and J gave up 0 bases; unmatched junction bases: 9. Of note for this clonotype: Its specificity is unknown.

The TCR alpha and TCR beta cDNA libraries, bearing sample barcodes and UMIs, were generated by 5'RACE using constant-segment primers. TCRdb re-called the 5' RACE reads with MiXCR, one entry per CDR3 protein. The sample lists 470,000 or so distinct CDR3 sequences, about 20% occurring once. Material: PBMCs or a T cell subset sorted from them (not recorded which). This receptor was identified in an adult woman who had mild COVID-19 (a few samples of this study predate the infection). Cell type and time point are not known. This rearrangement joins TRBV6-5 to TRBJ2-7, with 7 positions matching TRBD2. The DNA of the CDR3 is TGTGCCAGCAGTTACTTACCCCTCGGGACTACCTCCTACGAGCAGTACTTC. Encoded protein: CASSYLPLGTTSYEQYF.